The 13 T cell receptor beta chains reported below all come from one sample, sequenced in a study of response to subunit inactivated influenza vaccine. TCRdb re-called the RT-PCR reads through MiXCR, storing one row per CDR3 protein. The sample records hundreds of thousands of distinct CDR3 sequences, about a sixth being singletons. This specimen consisted of PBMCs from blood, obtained about 12 days after vaccination. The receptors here all came from a man aged 45-65 years who received an inactivated influenza vaccine.

This clonotype was detected a few times. The chain recombines TRBV20-1 with TRBJ1-1, with no clear D. In germline, CDR1 is DFQATT, CDR2 SNEGSKA (reference sequence). The CDR3 runs to 12 residues. Trimming cost V 5 bases and J 5 bases, with 12 bases left between them. CDR3 protein: CSAAPPGTEAFF. The CDR3 DNA is TGCAGTGCTGCGCCGCCCGGTACTGAAGCTTTCTTT.

The chain combines TRBV6-1 with TRBJ2-7; 14 bases match TRBD2. Trimming removed 6 bases from V and 5 bases from J; junction bases left unmatched: 3. This CDR3 spans 14 amino acids. Per the germline V gene, CDR1 is MNHNS and CDR2 is SASEGT. CDR3 bases: TGTGCCAGCAGAGGACTAGCGGGGGGCCACGAGCAGTACTTC. Protein product: CASRGLAGGHEQYF.

This clonotype was picked up a small number of times. The chain uses TRBV20-1 and TRBJ1-2, with 7 bases matching TRBD1. The trim removed 1 base at V and 3 bases at J, leaving 5 bases unmatched. This CDR3 is built from 14 residues. Germline lookup yields CDR1 DFQATT and CDR2 SNEGSKA (reference sequence). CDR3 sequence (DNA): TGCAGTGCTAGAGGGGGACAGAGGGACTATGGCTACACCTTC. This translates into CSARGGQRDYGYTF.

This clonotype was counted only a few times. This chain connects TRBV29-1 to TRBJ2-5; D gene uncertain. Trimming pared 5 bases from V and 4 bases from J, leaving 11 bases between. Germline V gene lookup returns CDR1 SQVTM and CDR2 ANQGSEA. This CDR3 spans 12 amino acids. CDR3 sequence reads: CSVMVQRETQYF. The CDR3 coding sequence is TGCAGCGTTATGGTTCAGCGAGAGACCCAGTACTTC.

This clonotype was detected only a few times. The chain employs TRBV12-3 or TRBV12-4 and TRBJ2-1; a weak D match, TRBD2 (6 bases). V was cut by 4 bases and J by 2 bases, with 15 bases left in between. CDR3 length: 16 amino acids. CDR3 residues: CASSSLKGLAYNEQFF. The CDR3, as DNA: TGTGCCAGCAGTTCCCTTAAGGGACTCGCCTACAATGAGCAGTTCTTC.

The chain links TRBV6-1 to TRBJ2-6; either TRBD1 or TRBD2 may fit D (5 bases each). Germline CDR1 reads MNHNS; CDR2 reads SASEGT. V lost 8 bases to trimming and J lost 0 bases, with 11 bases between them. This CDR3 comprises 15 residues. The DNA of the CDR3 is TGTGCCAGCCTTTCGGGGCGCTCTGGGGCCAACGTCCTGACTTTC. It is translated as CASLSGRSGANVLTF.

This clonotype was seen a few times. V and J are TRBV7-9 and TRBJ2-2; D is undetermined. V lost 4 bases and J lost 0, with 9 bases in between. This CDR3 region has 15 residues. In germline, CDR1 is SEHNR, CDR2 FQNEAQ (reference sequence). CDR3 loop: CASSSDGSNTGELFF. The CDR3 DNA sequence: TGTGCCAGCAGCTCGGACGGTTCGAACACCGGGGAGCTGTTTTTT.

This clonotype was seen a few times. This chain joins TRBV6-2 or TRBV6-3 and TRBJ2-4, with D unclear. Trimming removed 4 bases at V and 5 bases at J, with 12 bases between. The CDR3 has 14 residues. Germline V CDR1 and CDR2: MNHEY, SVGEGT. DNA for the CDR3: TGTGCCAGCAGTTTACTCGGTGGTGAAAACATTCAGTACTTC. Its protein is CASSLLGGENIQYF.

This clonotype was found a few times. The rearrangement links TRBV3-1 to TRBJ2-3, with D perhaps TRBD2 (7 bases). Germline V gene data show CDR1 as LGHDT and CDR2 as YNNKEL (reference sequence). Trimming removed 6 bases from V and 4 bases from J, with 17 bases in between. CDR3 length: 15 amino acids. The CDR3 here is CASRGGGARPDTQYF. DNA of the CDR3: TGTGCCAGCAGAGGAGGGGGGGCCCGCCCAGATACGCAGTATTTT.

The rearrangement joins TRBV7-9 to TRBJ1-1; no definite D call. CDR1 and CDR2 (germline): SEHNR, FQNEAQ (reference sequence). Trimming removed 5 bases at V and 6 bases at J, with 10 bases between. The CDR3 totals 12 residues. CDR3 residues: CASSLIQSEAFF. CDR3 DNA sequence: TGTGCCAGCAGCCTAATCCAATCTGAAGCTTTCTTT.

In its sample, this clonotype was seen a few times. The CDR3 sequence is CAIRTSGSFVGTDTQYF. CDR3 nucleotide sequence: TGTGCCATCAGGACTAGCGGGAGTTTCGTTGGCACAGATACGCAGTATTTT. This chain joins TRBV10-3 and TRBJ2-3, with TRBD2 matching 12 bases. The CDR3 is 17 residues long. Germline assignment: CDR1 ENHRY and CDR2 SYGVKD. V gave up 6 bases and J gave up 1 base; unmatched junction bases: 8.

V is TRBV15 and J is TRBJ1-5; weak D call: TRBD1 (5 bases). The CDR3 extends over 14 amino acids. Germline V lookup: CDR1 LNHNV, CDR2 YYDKDF (reference sequence). V dropped 3 bases and J dropped 5 bases, with 11 bases sitting between them. The CDR3 protein is CATSSRDVYQPQHF. The CDR3 DNA follows: TGTGCCACCAGCAGCCGGGACGTCTATCAGCCCCAGCATTTT.

This clonotype occurred many times. This sequence joins TRBV7-2 and TRBJ2-1; unclear D gene. This CDR3 region has 12 residues. V lost 1 base, J lost 8 bases, and 6 bases lay in between. Germline V CDR1 and CDR2: SGHTA, FQGNSA. The CDR3 is CASSLVSDEQFF. The CDR3 DNA follows: TGTGCCAGCAGCTTAGTGAGCGATGAGCAGTTCTTC. Using reference TRBV7-2 and TRBJ2-1 for the parts outside the CDR3, the full variable domain is GAGVSQSPSNKVTEKGKDVELRCDPISGHTALYWYRQSLGQGLEFLIYFQGNSAPDKSGLPSDRFSAERTGGSVSTLTIQRTQQEDSAVYLCASSLVSDEQFFGPGTRLTVL.